A selection of T cell receptor beta chains follows, all from one sample in a study of Ad26.COV2.S vaccination and SARS-CoV-2 variants. The method was immunoSEQ multiplex PCR; TCRdb's version includes in-frame clones alone and lacks a portion of them. Among about 94,000 clones listed, around 82% were seen once. The sample consisted of peripheral blood, taken after recovery from COVID-19. Source of these receptors: a human donor who had recovered from COVID-19. Each CDR3 is given with its conserved first and last residue. The D gene is left open where the match is weak. A clone size is listed for some rows: how often the clone was seen (once, few, many), or a class if it is expanded.

TRBJ1-1 . TRBV2 once TGTGCCAAAAACGGTCGCCAGGGTGGCACTGAAGCTTTCTTT CAKNGRQGGTEAFF
TRBJ2-1 TRBD1 TRBV10-1 . TGCGCCAGCAGTTCGACAGGGTTTCATGAGCAGTTCTTC CASSSTGFHEQFF
TRBJ2-1 TRBD2 TRBV5-6 . TGTGCCAGCAGCCGGACTAGTCATCGACGCCATGAGCAGTTCTTC CASSRTSHRRHEQFF
TRBJ1-6 TRBD1 TRBV5-6 once TGTGCCAGCAGCGTTGACAGGGTTCATTCACCCCTCCACTTT CASSVDRVHSPLHF
TRBJ2-7 . TRBV5-1 . TGCGCCAGCACCGCAGATAGCTCCTACGAGCAGTACTTC CASTADSSYEQYF
TRBJ1-1 . TRBV6-5 once TGTGCCAGTCAACAGGGAGGGACTGAAGCTTTCTTT CASQQGGTEAFF
TRBJ1-1 TRBD1 TRBV7-3 . TGTGCCAGCAGCTTAGTGCCCCAGGGGGACGTGGTAGACACTGAAGCTTTCTTT CASSLVPQGDVVDTEAFF
TRBJ2-5 . TRBV5-1 . TGCGCCAGCAGCTTGGGGGGGGTCCAAGAGACCCAGTACTTC CASSLGGVQETQYF
TRBJ2-2 . TRBV14 . TGTGCCAGCAGCCAAGAATGGGGTTCGAACACCGGGGAGCTGTTTTTT CASSQEWGSNTGELFF
TRBJ2-3 . TRBV19 few TGTGCCACCAGAAACCCACACCTCACAGATACGCAGTATTTT CATRNPHLTDTQYF
TRBJ1-2 TRBD1 TRBV7-2 few TGTGCCAGCAGCCTCGGGACAGGGCTCTATGGCTACACCTTC CASSLGTGLYGYTF
TRBJ2-5 TRBD2 TRBV7-9 . TGTGCCAGCAGCGTAAGCGGGAGAGATGCGGGAGAGACCCAGTACTTC CASSVSGRDAGETQYF
TRBJ2-1 . TRBV6-6 . TGTGCCAGCAGTTACTCCCGCATGGGGGCCTACAATGAGCAGTTCTTC CASSYSRMGAYNEQFF
TRBJ2-7 TRBD2 TRBV20-1 . TGCAGTGCTGGGGTAGCGGGACCGCAGTACTTC CSAGVAGPQYF
TRBJ2-7 TRBD1 TRBV23-1 . TGCGCCAGCAGTCATAACCGGGACAGGGGAGCGCTCGAGCAGTACTTC CASSHNRDRGALEQYF
TRBJ2-3 TRBD2 TRBV7-2 . TGTGCCAGCACCGGGACTAGCGGGAGAGGAACAGATACGCAGTATTTT CASTGTSGRGTDTQYF
TRBJ1-5 TRBD1 TRBV19 few TGTGCCAGTTGGGGACAGGGAGGAAGTCAGCCCCAGCATTTT CASWGQGGSQPQHF
TRBJ1-1 TRBD1 TRBV2 . TGTGCCACTCAAACAGGGGGCACTGAAGCTTTCTTT CATQTGGTEAFF
TRBJ2-2 . TRBV19 . TGTGCCAGTAGTTACAACACCGGGGAGCTGTTTTTT CASSYNTGELFF
TRBJ2-4 . TRBV6-1 . TGTGCCAGCAGTGAAACGCAGAACATTCAGTACTTC CASSETQNIQYF
TRBJ2-1 TRBD2 TRBV19 . TGTGCCAGTAGTGAATTAGGGACTAGCCGAGACAATGAGCAGTTCTTC CASSELGTSRDNEQFF
TRBJ1-1 . TRBV6-5 once TGTGCCAGCAGTCGGGACCTAAACACTGAAGCTTTCTTT CASSRDLNTEAFF
TRBJ2-5 . TRBV19 . TGTGCCAGTAGTATAGGGAAGGGGGGAGAGACCCAGTACTTC CASSIGKGGETQYF
TRBJ1-6 TRBD1 TRBV27 . TGTGCCAGCAGTGTACAGGGGAATTCACCCCTCCACTTT CASSVQGNSPLHF
TRBJ2-2 . TRBV24-1 . TGTGCCACCAGTGATTCGGGCAGGCACACCGGGGAGCTGTTTTTT CATSDSGRHTGELFF
TRBJ2-1 . TRBV19 . TGTGCCAGTAGGACCGGGACCCGCTCCTACAATGAGCAGTTCTTC CASRTGTRSYNEQFF
TRBJ2-3 . TRBV12-5 . TGTGCTAGTACCGCCGGGACAGGGATGCTAGCGGGGCGCACAGATACGCAGTATTTT CASTAGTGMLAGRTDTQYF